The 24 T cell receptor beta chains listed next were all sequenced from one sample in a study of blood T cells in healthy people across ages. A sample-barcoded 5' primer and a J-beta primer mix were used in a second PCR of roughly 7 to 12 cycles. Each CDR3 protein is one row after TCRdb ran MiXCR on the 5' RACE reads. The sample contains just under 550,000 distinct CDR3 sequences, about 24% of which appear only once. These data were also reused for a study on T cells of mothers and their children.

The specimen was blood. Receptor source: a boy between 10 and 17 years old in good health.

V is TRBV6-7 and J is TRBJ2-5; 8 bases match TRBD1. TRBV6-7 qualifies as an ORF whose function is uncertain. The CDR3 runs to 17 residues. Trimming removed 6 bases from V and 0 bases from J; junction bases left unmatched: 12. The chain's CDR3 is CASRGGQDLLYQETQYF. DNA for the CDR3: TGTGCCAGCAGAGGGGGACAGGATCTATTATACCAAGAGACCCAGTACTTC.

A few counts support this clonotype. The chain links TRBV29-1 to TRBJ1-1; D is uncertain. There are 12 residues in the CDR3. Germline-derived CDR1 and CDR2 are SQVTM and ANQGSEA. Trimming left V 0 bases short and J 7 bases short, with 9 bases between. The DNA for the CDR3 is TGCAGCGTTGAAGAAGTCCGGGATGAAGCTTTCTTT. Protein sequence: CSVEEVRDEAFF.

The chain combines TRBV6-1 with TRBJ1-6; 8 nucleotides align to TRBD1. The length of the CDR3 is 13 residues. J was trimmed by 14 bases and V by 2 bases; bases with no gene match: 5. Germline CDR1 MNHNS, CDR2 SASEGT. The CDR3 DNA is TGTGCCAGCAGTGAAACAGGGGGGTCATCCCTCCACTTT. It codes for CASSETGGSSLHF.

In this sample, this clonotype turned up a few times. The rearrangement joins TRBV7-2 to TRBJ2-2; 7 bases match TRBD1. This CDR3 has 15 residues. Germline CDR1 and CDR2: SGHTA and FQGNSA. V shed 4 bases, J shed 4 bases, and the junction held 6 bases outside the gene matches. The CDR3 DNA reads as TGTGCCAGCAGCTGGACAGGATCGGGCACCGGGGAGCTGTTTTTT. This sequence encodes CASSWTGSGTGELFF.

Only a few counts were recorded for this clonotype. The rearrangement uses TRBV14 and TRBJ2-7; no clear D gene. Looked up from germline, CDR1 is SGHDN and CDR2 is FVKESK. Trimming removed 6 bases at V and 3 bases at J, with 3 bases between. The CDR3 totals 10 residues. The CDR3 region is CASRSYEQYF. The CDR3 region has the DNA TGTGCCAGCAGGAGCTACGAGCAGTACTTC.

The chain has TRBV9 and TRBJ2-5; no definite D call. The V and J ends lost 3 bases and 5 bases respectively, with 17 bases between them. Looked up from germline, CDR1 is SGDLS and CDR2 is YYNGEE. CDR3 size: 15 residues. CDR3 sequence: CASSETLEVGETQYF. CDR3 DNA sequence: TGTGCCAGCAGCGAGACCCTAGAAGTTGGGGAGACCCAGTACTTC.

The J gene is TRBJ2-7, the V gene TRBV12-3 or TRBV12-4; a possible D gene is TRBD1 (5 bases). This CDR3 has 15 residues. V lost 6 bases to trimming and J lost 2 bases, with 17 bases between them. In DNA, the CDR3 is TGTGCCAGCAGAATAAGTTTCCAGGGCCCCTACGAGCAGTACTTC. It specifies CASRISFQGPYEQYF.

The CDR3 bases are TGTGCCAGCAGCTTGCTTGGGACAGACTCCTACGAGCAGTACTTC. The encoded protein is CASSLLGTDSYEQYF. The rearrangement uses TRBV5-5 and TRBJ2-7; 7 positions match TRBD1. The CDR3 has 15 amino acids. In germline, CDR1 is SGHKS, CDR2 YYEKEE (reference sequence). V was pared by 1 base and J by 0 bases, with 4 bases of the junction left unmatched.

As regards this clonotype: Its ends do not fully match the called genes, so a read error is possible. In nucleotides, the CDR3 is TGTGCCAGCAGGAATAGCGCGAGCTCCTACAATGAGCAGTCCTTC. Protein product: CASRNSASSYNEQSF. This chain joins TRBV6-6 and TRBJ2-5; TRBD2 might be the D (5 bases). This CDR3 contains 15 residues. Germline V gives CDR1 MNHNY, CDR2 SVGAGI (reference sequence).

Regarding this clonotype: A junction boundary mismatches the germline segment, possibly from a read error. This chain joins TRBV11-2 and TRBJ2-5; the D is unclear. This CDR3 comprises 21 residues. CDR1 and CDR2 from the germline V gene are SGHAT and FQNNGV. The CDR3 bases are TGTGCCAACAGCTTAGAAACAGCGATTGGCGTCATGACTGCTTACCAAGAGACCCAGTACTTC. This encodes CANSLETAIGVMTAYQETQYF.

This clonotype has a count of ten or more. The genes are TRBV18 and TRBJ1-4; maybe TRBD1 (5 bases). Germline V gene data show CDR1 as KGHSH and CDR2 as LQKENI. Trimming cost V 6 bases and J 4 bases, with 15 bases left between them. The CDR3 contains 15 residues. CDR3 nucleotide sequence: TGTGCCAGCTCCTCAACCGCGGGGCGTAATGAAAAACTGTTTTTT. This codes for CASSSTAGRNEKLFF. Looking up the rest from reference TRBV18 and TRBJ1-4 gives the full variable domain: NAGVMQNPRHLVRRRGQEARLRCSPMKGHSHVYWYRQLPEEGLKFMVYLQKENIIDESGMPKERFSAEFPKEGPSILRIQQVVRGDSAAYFCASSSTAGRNEKLFFGSGTQLSVL.

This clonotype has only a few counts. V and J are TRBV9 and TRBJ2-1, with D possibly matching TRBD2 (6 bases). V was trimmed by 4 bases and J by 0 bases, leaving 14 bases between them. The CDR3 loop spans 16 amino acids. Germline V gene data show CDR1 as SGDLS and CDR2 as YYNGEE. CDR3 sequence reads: CASSTPYGSSYNEQFF. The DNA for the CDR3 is TGTGCCAGCAGCACCCCTTACGGGAGCTCCTACAATGAGCAGTTCTTC. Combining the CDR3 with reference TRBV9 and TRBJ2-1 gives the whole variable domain DSGVTQTPKHLITATGQRVTLRCSPRSGDLSVYWYQQSLDQGLQFLIQYYNGEERAKGNILERFSAQQFPDLHSELNLSSLELGDSALYFCASSTPYGSSYNEQFFGPGTRLTVL.

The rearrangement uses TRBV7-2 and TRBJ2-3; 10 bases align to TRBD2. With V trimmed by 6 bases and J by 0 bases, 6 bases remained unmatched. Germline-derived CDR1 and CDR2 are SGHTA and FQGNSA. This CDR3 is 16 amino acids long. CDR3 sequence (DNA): TGTGCCAGCAGACGAGGACTAGCGGATAGCACAGATACGCAGTATTTT. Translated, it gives CASRRGLADSTDTQYF.

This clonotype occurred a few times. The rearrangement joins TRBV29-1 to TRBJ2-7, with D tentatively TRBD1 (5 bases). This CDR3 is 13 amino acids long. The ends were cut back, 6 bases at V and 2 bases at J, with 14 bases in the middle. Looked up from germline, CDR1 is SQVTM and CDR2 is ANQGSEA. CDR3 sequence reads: CSVEVRGTYEQYF. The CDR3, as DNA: TGCAGCGTCGAGGTTAGGGGTACCTACGAGCAGTACTTC.

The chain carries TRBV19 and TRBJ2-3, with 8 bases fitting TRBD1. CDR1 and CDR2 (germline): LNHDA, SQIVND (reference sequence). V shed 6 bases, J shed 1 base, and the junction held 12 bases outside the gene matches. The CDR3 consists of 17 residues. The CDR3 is CASRDDRGSGGTDTQYF. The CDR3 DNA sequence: TGTGCCAGTAGGGACGACAGGGGATCAGGAGGCACAGATACGCAGTATTTT.

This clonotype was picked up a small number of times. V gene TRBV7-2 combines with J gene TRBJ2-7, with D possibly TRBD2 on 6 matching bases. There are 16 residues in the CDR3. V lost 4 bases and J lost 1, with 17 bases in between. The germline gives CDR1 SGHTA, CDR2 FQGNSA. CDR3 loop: CASSSSPTGESYEQYF. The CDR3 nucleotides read TGTGCCAGCAGCTCCTCCCCCACGGGGGAATCCTACGAGCAGTACTTC.

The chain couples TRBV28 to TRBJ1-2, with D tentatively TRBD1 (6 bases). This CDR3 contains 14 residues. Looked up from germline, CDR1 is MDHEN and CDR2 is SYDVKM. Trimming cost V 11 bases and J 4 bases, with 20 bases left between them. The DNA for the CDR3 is TGTGCCGTTCCAGATCAGGGGAGGGTCTATGGCTACACCTTC. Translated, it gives CAVPDQGRVYGYTF.

CDR3 DNA: TGTGCCAGCACCAAAGACAGGGGGAATAATTCACCCCTCCACTTT. As protein: CASTKDRGNNSPLHF. The chain carries TRBV2 and TRBJ1-6; 9 bases match TRBD1. This CDR3 contains 15 residues. With V trimmed by 7 bases and J by 5 bases, 6 bases remained unmatched. The germline gives CDR1 SNHLY, CDR2 FYNNEI.

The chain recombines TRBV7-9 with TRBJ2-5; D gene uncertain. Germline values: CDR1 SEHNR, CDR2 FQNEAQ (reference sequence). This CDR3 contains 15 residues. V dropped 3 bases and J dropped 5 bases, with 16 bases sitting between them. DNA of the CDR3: TGTGCCAGCAGCTTGACGTCGGCTCGACTGGAGACCCAGTACTTC. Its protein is CASSLTSARLETQYF.

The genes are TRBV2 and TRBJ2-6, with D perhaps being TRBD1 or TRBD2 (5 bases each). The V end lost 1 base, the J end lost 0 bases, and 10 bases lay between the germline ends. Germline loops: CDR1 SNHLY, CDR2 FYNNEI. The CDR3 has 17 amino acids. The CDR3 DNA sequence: TGTGCCAGCAGTGAAGGGGCAGGGAGCTCTGGGGCCAACGTCCTGACTTTC. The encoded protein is CASSEGAGSSGANVLTF. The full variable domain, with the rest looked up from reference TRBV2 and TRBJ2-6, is EPEVTQTPSHQVTQMGQEVILRCVPISNHLYFYWYRQILGQKVEFLVSFYNNEISEKSEIFDDQFSVERPDGSNFTLKIRSTKLEDSAMYFCASSEGAGSSGANVLTFGAGSRLTVL.

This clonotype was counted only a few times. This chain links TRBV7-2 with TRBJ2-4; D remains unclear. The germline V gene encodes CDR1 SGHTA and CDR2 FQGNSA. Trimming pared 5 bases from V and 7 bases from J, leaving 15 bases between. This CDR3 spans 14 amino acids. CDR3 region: CASSPPNGWNIQYF. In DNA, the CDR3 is TGTGCCAGCAGCCCCCCCAATGGTTGGAACATTCAGTACTTC. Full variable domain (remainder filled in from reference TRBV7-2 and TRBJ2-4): GAGVSQSPSNKVTEKGKDVELRCDPISGHTALYWYRQSLGQGLEFLIYFQGNSAPDKSGLPSDRFSAERTGGSVSTLTIQRTQQEDSAVYLCASSPPNGWNIQYFGAGTRLSVL.

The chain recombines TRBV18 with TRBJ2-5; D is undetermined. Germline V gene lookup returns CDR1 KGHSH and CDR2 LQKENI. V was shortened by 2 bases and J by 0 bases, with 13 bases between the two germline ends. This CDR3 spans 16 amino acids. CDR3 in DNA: TGTGCCAGCTCACCAGAGTCGGCAGCCTACCAAGAGACCCAGTACTTC. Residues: CASSPESAAYQETQYF.

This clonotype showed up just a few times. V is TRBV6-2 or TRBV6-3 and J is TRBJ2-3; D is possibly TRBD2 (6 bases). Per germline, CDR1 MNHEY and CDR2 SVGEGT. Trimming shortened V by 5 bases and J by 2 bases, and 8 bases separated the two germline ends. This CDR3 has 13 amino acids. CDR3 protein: CASSQDYTDTQYF. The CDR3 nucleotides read TGTGCCAGCAGTCAGGACTACACAGATACGCAGTATTTT.

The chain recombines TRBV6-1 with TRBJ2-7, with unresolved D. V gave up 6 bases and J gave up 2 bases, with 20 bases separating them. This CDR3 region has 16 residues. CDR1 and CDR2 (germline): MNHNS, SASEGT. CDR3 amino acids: CASSTALHPVPYEQYF. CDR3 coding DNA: TGTGCCAGCAGCACTGCTCTACACCCCGTCCCCTACGAGCAGTACTTC.